The following is a T cell receptor (beta chain) sequence with its context. This entry is derived from a study of T cells in Graves' hyperthyroidism and ophthalmopathy. The germline gives CDR1 SGHAT, CDR2 FQNNGV. The CDR3 is 17 residues long. The V segment lost 5 bases and the J segment 0 bases; nucleotides outside the gene matches: 11. RNA transcripts yielded amplified TCR beta CDR3 regions. HTBI primers were employed in a first-round RT-PCR of the TCR CDR3. TCRdb reanalysed the multiplex PCR reads using MiXCR and keeps one entry per CDR3 protein. The sample records 300,000 to 450,000 distinct CDR3 sequences, around a sixth being singletons.

This TCR came from a woman in her thirties or forties with Graves' ophthalmopathy. The chain employs TRBV11-2 and TRBJ2-7, with 9 nucleotides matching TRBD2. The source material was blood. CDR3 residues: CASSPVGLAGLSYEQYF. The DNA of the CDR3 is TGTGCCAGCAGCCCAGTGGGACTAGCTGGTCTCTCCTACGAGCAGTACTTC.